This TCR beta chain stems from a study of response to subunit inactivated influenza vaccine. Findings and caveats of the study: With each seasonal influenza vaccination, the authors suggested, few new T cells are recruited.

TCRdb called the RT-PCR reads again in MiXCR, with one record for every CDR3 protein. The sample records almost 250,000 distinct CDR3 sequences, 9.5% to 15% being singletons. Ten or more counts support this clonotype. Its antigen is undetermined. Specimen: non-naive T cells sorted from PBMCs, collected less than 15 days before vaccination. This TCR was recovered from a man in his forties or fifties who received an inactivated influenza vaccine.

As DNA, the CDR3 is TGTGCCAGCAGTTACTCGAATCGGTTCACTGAAGCTTTCTTT. This sequence encodes CASSYSNRFTEAFF. The chain has TRBV6-5 and TRBJ1-1, with unresolved D. The V end lost 0 bases, the J end lost 4 bases, and 9 bases lay between the germline ends. CDR3 size: 14 residues. Germline-derived CDR1 and CDR2 are MNHEY and SVGAGI.